The T cell receptor (beta chain) under discussion was sequenced for a study of T cell repertoires in cytomegalovirus infection (dated by TCRdb to the late 2010s). Some background on the complete study: The HLA type of each donor mattered for the analysis, because public TCR beta signatures pointed to carriage of CMV infection along with the matching HLA type. Here is what the overall study found, with its caveats: The ex vivo response was dominated by HLA-C-restricted CMV-specific TCR beta clonotypes, which also provided the single most frequent clonotype in two of eight donors. In both this cohort and an independent cohort of some 350 donors, the cumulative frequency of public TCR beta family members distinguished carriers of CMV infection plus the relevant HLA type.

Notes on this clonotype: Its antigen target is currently unknown. Nothing much larger sits one base from this clone, and base qualities are not available.

Sequencing was performed on an Illumina HiSeq 1500. TCRdb ran its own pipeline on the public reads, namely fastp trimming at Q25 and MiXCR clone calling, and kept in-frame beta chains. Records with the same CDR3 protein are collapsed into one entry carrying the most frequent genes and DNA. Across this sample there are 560,000 or so distinct CDR3 sequences, with 15% to 20% seen only once. The ten most abundant clones make up 20% to 30% of the sample. V is pruned by 5 bases and J by 2 bases, leaving 8 bases of the junction without a gene match. Reading the germline V gene gives CDR1 MNHEY and CDR2 SVGEGT. The CDR3 measures 16 amino acids from cysteine to phenylalanine. Just CDR3 DNA is preserved here, 48 bases in frame from base 1.

The chain uses TRBV6-2 or TRBV6-3 and TRBJ2-1; TRBD2 fits 8 bases in the junction. The sequence derives from a human donor in good health (CMV status not recorded). Some clones in this sample may be carry-over from other donors' samples. Specimen: CD8+ T cells from PBMCs. The nucleotide sequence is given as TGTGCCAGCAGTGGGGGGGCGGGAGGACCCTACAATGAGCAGTTCTTC. Translated, this gives CASSGGAGGPYNEQFF.